This T cell receptor beta chain was retrieved from a study of PD-1 blockade in classical Hodgkin lymphoma. Using immunoSEQ multiplex PCR, the repertoire was profiled, and TCRdb retains in-frame clones only, with some absent. Among under 95,000 clones, around 93% were seen once, and the ten largest hold around 8.5%. Germline V gives CDR1 KGHSH, CDR2 LQKENI. V gave up 0 bases and J gave up 9 bases, with 12 bases separating them. This CDR3 has 14 residues. All patients relapsed after autologous stem cell transplantation, and brentuximab vedotin exposure varied. V gene TRBV18 combines with J gene TRBJ2-4, with D maybe TRBD2 (5 bases). The sequencing used peripheral blood mononuclear cells (PBMCs), collected at baseline. This receptor was obtained from a human donor with classical Hodgkin lymphoma. The DNA for the CDR3 is TGTGCCAGCTCACCACCCGAGGGCACGGGCATTCAGTACTTC. It specifies CASSPPEGTGIQYF. Variable domain in full (rest from reference TRBV18 and TRBJ2-4): NAGVMQNPRHLVRRRGQEARLRCSPMKGHSHVYWYRQLPEEGLKFMVYLQKENIIDESGMPKERFSAEFPKEGPSILRIQQVVRGDSAAYFCASSPPEGTGIQYFGAGTRLSVL.